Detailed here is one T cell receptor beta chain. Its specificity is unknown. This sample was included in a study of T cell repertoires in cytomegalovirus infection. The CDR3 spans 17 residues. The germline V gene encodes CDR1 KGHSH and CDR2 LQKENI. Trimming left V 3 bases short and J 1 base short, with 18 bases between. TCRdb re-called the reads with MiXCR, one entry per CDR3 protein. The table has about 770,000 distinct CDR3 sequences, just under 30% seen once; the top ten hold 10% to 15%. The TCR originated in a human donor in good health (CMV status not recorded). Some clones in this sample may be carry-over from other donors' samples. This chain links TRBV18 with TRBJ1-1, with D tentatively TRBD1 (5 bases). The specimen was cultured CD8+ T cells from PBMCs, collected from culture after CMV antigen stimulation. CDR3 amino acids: CASSPPPERGANTEAFF. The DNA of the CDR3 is TGTGCCAGCTCACCCCCCCCGGAAAGGGGTGCGAACACTGAAGCTTTCTTT.